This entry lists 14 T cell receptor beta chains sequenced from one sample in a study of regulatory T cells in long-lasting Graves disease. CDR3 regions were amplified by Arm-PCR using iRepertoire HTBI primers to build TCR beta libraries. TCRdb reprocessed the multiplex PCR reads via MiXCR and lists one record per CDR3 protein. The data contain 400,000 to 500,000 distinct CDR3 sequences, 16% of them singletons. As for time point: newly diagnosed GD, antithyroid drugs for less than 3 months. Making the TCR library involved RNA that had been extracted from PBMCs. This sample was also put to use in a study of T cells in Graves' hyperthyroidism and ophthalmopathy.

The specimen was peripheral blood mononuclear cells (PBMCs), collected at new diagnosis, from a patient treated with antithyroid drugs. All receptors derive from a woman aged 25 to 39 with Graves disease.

The CDR3 protein is CASSQERQGPYEQYF. The CDR3, as DNA: TGCGCCAGCAGCCAAGAGAGACAGGGCCCCTACGAGCAGTACTTC. The chain has TRBV4-1 and TRBJ2-7; 7 bases match TRBD1. The CDR3 length is 15 residues. CDR1 is MGHRA, CDR2 YSYEKL, per germline. Losses at the gene ends were 0 bases for V and 2 bases for J; bases not matched to a gene: 4.

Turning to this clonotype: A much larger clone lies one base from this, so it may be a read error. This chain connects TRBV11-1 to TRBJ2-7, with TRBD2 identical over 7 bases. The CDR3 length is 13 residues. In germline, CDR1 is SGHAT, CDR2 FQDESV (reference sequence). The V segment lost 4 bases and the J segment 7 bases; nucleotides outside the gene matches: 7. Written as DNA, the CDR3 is TGTGCCAGCAGCTCGGCGGGAGAATATGAGCAGTACTTC. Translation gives CASSSAGEYEQYF. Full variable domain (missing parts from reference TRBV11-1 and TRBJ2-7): EAEVAQSPRYKITEKSQAVAFWCDPISGHATLYWYRQILGQGPELLVQFQDESVVDDSQLPKDRFSAERLKGVDSTLKIQPAELGDSAMYLCASSSAGEYEQYFGPGTRLTVT.

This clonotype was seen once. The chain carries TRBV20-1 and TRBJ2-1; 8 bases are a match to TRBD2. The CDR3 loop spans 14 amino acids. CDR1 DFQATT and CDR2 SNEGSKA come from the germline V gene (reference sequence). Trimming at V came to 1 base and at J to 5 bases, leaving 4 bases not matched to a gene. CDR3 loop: CSARVTSGNNEQFF. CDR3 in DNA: TGCAGTGCTAGAGTAACTAGCGGTAACAATGAGCAGTTCTTC.

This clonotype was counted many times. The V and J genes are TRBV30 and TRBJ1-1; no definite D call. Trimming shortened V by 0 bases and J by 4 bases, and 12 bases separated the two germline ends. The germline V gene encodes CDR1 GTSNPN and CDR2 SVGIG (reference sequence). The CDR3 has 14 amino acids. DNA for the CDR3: TGTGCCTGGAGTGTACGGGGAACCTTCACTGAAGCTTTCTTT. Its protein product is CAWSVRGTFTEAFF.

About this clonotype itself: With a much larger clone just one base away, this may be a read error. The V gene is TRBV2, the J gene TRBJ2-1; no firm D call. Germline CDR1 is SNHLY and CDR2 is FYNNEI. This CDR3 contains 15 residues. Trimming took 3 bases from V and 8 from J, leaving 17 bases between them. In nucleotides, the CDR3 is TGTGCCAGCAGTGACGGGTTCGTGGGAACCTATGAGCAGTTCTTC. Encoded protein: CASSDGFVGTYEQFF.

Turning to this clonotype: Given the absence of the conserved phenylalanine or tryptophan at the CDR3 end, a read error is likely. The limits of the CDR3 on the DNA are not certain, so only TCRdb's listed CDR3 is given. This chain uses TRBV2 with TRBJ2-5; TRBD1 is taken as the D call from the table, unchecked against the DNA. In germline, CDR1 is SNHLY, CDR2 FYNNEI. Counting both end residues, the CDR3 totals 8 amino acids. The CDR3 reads CASSEMGQ.

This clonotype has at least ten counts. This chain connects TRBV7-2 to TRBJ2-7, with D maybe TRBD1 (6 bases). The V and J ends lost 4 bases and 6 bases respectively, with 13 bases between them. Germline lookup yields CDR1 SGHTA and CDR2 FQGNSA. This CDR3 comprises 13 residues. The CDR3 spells CASSSSTGFEQYF. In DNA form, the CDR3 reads TGTGCCAGCAGCTCGTCCACAGGGTTCGAGCAGTACTTC.

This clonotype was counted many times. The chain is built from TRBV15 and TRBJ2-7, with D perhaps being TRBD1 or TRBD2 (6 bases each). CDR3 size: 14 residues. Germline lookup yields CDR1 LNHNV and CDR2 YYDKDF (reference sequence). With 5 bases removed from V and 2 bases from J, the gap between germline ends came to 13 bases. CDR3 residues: CATSPERGAYEQYF. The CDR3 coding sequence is TGTGCCACCAGCCCTGAAAGGGGGGCCTACGAGCAGTACTTC.

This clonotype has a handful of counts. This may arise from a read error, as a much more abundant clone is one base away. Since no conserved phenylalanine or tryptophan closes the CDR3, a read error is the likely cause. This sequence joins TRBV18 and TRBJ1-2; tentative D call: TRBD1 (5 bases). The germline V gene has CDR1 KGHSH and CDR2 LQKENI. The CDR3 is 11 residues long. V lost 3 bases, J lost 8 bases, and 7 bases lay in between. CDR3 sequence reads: CASSPRQGYTS. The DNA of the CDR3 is TGTGCCAGCTCACCTCGACAGGGCTACACCTCC.

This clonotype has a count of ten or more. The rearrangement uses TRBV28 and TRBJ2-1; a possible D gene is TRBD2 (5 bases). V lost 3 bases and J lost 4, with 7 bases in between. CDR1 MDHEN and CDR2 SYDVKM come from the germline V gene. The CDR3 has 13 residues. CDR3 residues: CASSFWTYNEQFF. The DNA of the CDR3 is TGTGCCAGCAGTTTCTGGACTTACAATGAGCAGTTCTTC.

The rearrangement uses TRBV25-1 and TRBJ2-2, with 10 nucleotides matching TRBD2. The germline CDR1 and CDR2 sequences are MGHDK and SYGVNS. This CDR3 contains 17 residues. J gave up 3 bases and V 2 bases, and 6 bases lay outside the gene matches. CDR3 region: CASSEDRTSGYTGELFF. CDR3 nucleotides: TGTGCCAGCAGTGAAGACAGGACTAGCGGCTACACCGGGGAGCTGTTTTTT.

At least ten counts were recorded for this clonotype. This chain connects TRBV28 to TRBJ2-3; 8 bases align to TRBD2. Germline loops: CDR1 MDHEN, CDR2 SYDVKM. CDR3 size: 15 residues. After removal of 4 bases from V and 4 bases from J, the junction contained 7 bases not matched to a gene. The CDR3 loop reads CASSSPASGSDTQYF. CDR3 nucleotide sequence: TGTGCCAGCAGTTCCCCGGCTAGCGGGTCAGATACGCAGTATTTT.

CDR3 coding DNA: TGCGCCAGCAGCTTGGCATCGGGGAACGCAGATACGCAGTATTTT. Translating gives CASSLASGNADTQYF. The chain carries TRBV5-1 and TRBJ2-3; TRBD2 is a possible D gene (5 bases). CDR3 size: 15 residues. From germline, CDR1 is SGHRS and CDR2 YFSETQ. Trimming took off 0 bases at V and 4 bases at J, with 12 bases between the two ends.

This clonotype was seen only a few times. The CDR3 DNA sequence: TGTGCCAGCAGTTTATCAGGCGGGAGGGTCTACGAGCAGTACTTC. The encoded protein is CASSLSGGRVYEQYF. This chain links TRBV27 with TRBJ2-7; 9 bases agree with TRBD2. Germline CDR1 MNHEY, CDR2 SMNVEV (reference sequence). The V segment lost 0 bases and the J segment 3 bases; nucleotides outside the gene matches: 3. This CDR3 region has 15 residues.